These 29 T cell receptor beta chains were all obtained from the same sample, sequenced in a study of glioma-infiltrating T cells. The iRepertoire nested amplicon-rescue multiplex PCR amplified TCR alpha and beta CDR3s from RNA. TCRdb analysed the multiplex PCR reads with MiXCR anew, one entry per CDR3 protein. The sample contains fewer than 500,000 distinct CDR3 sequences, 41% of which appear only once. The sample was glioma tissue, nonneoplastic brain tissue, or PBMCs (not recorded which). Receptors originate from a human donor with low-grade glioma or glioblastoma, undergoing nonglioma brain surgery, or in good health (not recorded which).

The sample holds a few counts of this clonotype. V gene TRBV28 combines with J gene TRBJ1-1; D possibly corresponds to TRBD1 (5 bases). Per germline, CDR1 MDHEN and CDR2 SYDVKM. The germline V and J ends were trimmed by 6 bases and 13 bases, with 24 bases remaining between them. The CDR3 has 14 residues. In DNA, the CDR3 is TGTGCCAGCAGGCGGGGCCCCGACACCGCTGAAAGTTTCTTT. Protein: CASRRGPDTAESFF. Full variable domain (rest looked up from reference TRBV28 and TRBJ1-1): DVKVTQSSRYLVKRTGEKVFLECVQDMDHENMFWYRQDPGLGLRLIYFSYDVKMKEKGDIPEGYSVSREKKERFSLILESASTNQTSMYLCASRRGPDTAESFFGQGTRLTVV.

This clonotype occurred many times. This chain connects TRBV6-1 to TRBJ1-1; unclear D gene. Deletions cut 5 bases from V and 2 bases from J, with 15 bases between. From germline, CDR1 is MNHNS and CDR2 SASEGT. The CDR3 covers 15 residues. The CDR3 protein is CASSYVARTNTEAFF. The CDR3 DNA follows: TGTGCCAGCAGTTACGTAGCCAGAACCAACACTGAAGCTTTCTTT.

A word on this clonotype: A junction end diverges from the germline sequence, so it may reflect a read error. The V gene is TRBV15, the J gene TRBJ1-5; D is uncertain. Germline assignment: CDR1 LNHNV and CDR2 YYDKDF (reference sequence). CDR3 length equals 15 residues. Here the CDR3 reads CATSGDQGTGQPQHF. In nucleotides, the CDR3 is TGTGCCACCAGCGGAGATCAAGGAACGGGTCAGCCCCAGCATTTT.

This clonotype has a handful of counts. This chain links TRBV10-3 with TRBJ1-2; 8 bases agree with TRBD1. The CDR3 consists of 12 residues. V dropped 11 bases and J dropped 8; count of bases not matched to a gene: 10. Germline V gene sequence: CDR1 ENHRY, CDR2 SYGVKD. DNA of the CDR3: TGTGCCGTCCGACAGGGGTTGGGAGGCTACACCTTC. It specifies CAVRQGLGGYTF.

V and J are TRBV7-3 and TRBJ2-1; 7 bases are a match to TRBD2. This CDR3 contains 15 residues. Looked up from germline, CDR1 is SGHTA and CDR2 is FQGTGA. The junction had 10 bases not matched to a gene; V was cut back by 1 base and J by 10 bases. CDR3 protein: CASSLNSGPDIEQFF. The DNA for the CDR3 is TGTGCCAGCAGCTTAAATAGCGGGCCCGACATCGAGCAGTTCTTC.

A remark on this clonotype: The junction differs from germline at one of its ends, possibly a read error. The chain has TRBV7-9 and TRBJ1-2; the match to TRBD1 covers 7 bases. The length of the CDR3 is 15 residues. Germline loops: CDR1 SEHNR, CDR2 FQNEAQ (reference sequence). The CDR3 DNA sequence: TGTGCCAGCAGCCTCCGACAGGGAGTGAACTATGGCCACACCTTC. The encoded protein is CASSLRQGVNYGHTF.

The V and J genes are TRBV5-4 and TRBJ2-3, with D maybe TRBD2 (6 bases). The CDR3 length is 16 residues. Trimming cost V 1 base and J 0 bases, with 12 bases left between them. Germline CDR1 and CDR2: SGHNT and YYREEE (reference sequence). CDR3 sequence reads: CASSLIPGLSTDTQYF. In nucleotides, the CDR3 is TGTGCCAGCAGCTTGATCCCGGGACTTAGCACAGATACGCAGTATTTT. Using reference TRBV5-4 and TRBJ2-3 for the parts outside the CDR3, the full variable domain is ETGVTQSPTHLIKTRGQQVTLRCSSQSGHNTVSWYQQALGQGPQFIFQYYREEENGRGNFPPRFSGLQFPNYSSELNVNALELDDSALYLCASSLIPGLSTDTQYFGPGTRLTVL.

This chain uses TRBV7-2 with TRBJ2-1, with 7 bases aligning to TRBD2. Trimming at V came to 0 bases and at J to 5 bases, leaving 7 bases not matched to a gene. In germline, CDR1 is SGHTA, CDR2 FQGNSA. This CDR3 is 16 amino acids long. CDR3 amino acids: CASSLALVAGHNEQFF. The CDR3 DNA is TGTGCCAGCAGCTTAGCGCTTGTAGCGGGCCACAATGAGCAGTTCTTC.

This chain connects TRBV27 to TRBJ2-7, with D unresolved. The CDR3 covers 13 residues. V was clipped by 5 bases and J by 7 bases, with 15 bases between them. The germline CDR1 and CDR2 sequences are MNHEY and SMNVEV (reference sequence). The CDR3 DNA sequence: TGTGCCAGCAGTCCTGGACCTGCTCGAGAGCAGTACTTC. Its translation is CASSPGPAREQYF.

A remark on this clonotype: An end of the junction does not agree with germline; a read error may underlie this. This chain links TRBV6-1 with TRBJ2-1; TRBD1 might be the D (6 bases). Per germline, CDR1 MNHNS and CDR2 SASEGT. The CDR3 runs 14 residues. Here the CDR3 reads CAISLQGAYNEQFF. The CDR3 coding sequence is TGTGCCATCAGTCTACAGGGAGCCTACAATGAGCAGTTCTTC.

Notes on this clonotype: A much larger clone sits a single nucleotide away, making a read error possible. The CDR3 sequence is CASSHWTSGSYKQYF. The CDR3 DNA sequence: TGTGCCAGCAGCCATTGGACTAGCGGCTCCTACAAGCAGTACTTC. This chain uses TRBV27 with TRBJ2-7, with TRBD2 identical over 10 bases. This CDR3 has 15 amino acids. Germline values: CDR1 MNHEY, CDR2 SMNVEV (reference sequence).

The chain joins TRBV3-1 to TRBJ2-7; D is possibly TRBD2 (5 bases). Germline V lookup: CDR1 LGHDT, CDR2 YNNKEL (reference sequence). CDR3 length equals 15 residues. Trimming took off 1 base at V and 3 bases at J, with 13 bases between the two ends. The CDR3 is CASSQVGSASYEQYF. The CDR3 coding sequence is TGTGCCAGCAGCCAAGTGGGGAGTGCGAGCTACGAGCAGTACTTC.

This clonotype appeared a few times. The chain links TRBV19 to TRBJ1-5; D gene uncertain. Germline CDR1 LNHDA, CDR2 SQIVND (reference sequence). CDR3 size: 13 residues. V was trimmed by 5 bases and J by 0 bases, leaving 5 bases between them. The CDR3 sequence is CASSQISNQPQHF. The CDR3 bases are TGTGCCAGTAGTCAGATTAGCAATCAGCCCCAGCATTTT.

V usage is TRBV18 and J usage is TRBJ1-6; 10 bases align to TRBD1. Trimming at V came to 3 bases and at J to 10 bases, leaving 3 bases not matched to a gene. Germline CDR1 KGHSH, CDR2 LQKENI. CDR3 length: 14 residues. The CDR3 reads CASSPDRGLSPLHF. CDR3 in DNA: TGTGCCAGCTCACCCGACAGGGGGCTATCACCCCTCCACTTT.

The table lists this clonotype with a count of one. This chain links TRBV6-6 with TRBJ2-7, with 7 bases that match TRBD2. The CDR3 length is 16 residues. V shed 5 bases, J shed 0 bases, and the junction held 10 bases outside the gene matches. The germline V gene encodes CDR1 MNHNY and CDR2 SVGAGI (reference sequence). For the CDR3, the DNA is TGTGCCAGCAGTCCCCCGGGGAGGGGAGTCTCCTACGAGCAGTACTTC. Translating gives CASSPPGRGVSYEQYF.

The J gene is TRBJ2-7, the V gene TRBV20-1, with a tentative D call TRBD2 (6 bases). Looked up from germline, CDR1 is DFQATT and CDR2 is SNEGSKA (reference sequence). V lost 7 bases, J lost 1 base, and 8 bases lay in between. The CDR3 length is 11 residues. CDR3 protein: CSGGTSYEQYF. Written as DNA, the CDR3 is TGCAGTGGTGGGACTTCCTACGAGCAGTACTTC.

The chain carries TRBV5-1 and TRBJ1-3; no reliable D call. This CDR3 is 14 amino acids long. Germline V gene data show CDR1 as SGHRS and CDR2 as YFSETQ. The germline V and J ends were trimmed by 2 bases and 4 bases, with 10 bases remaining between them. The CDR3 spells CASSFGRLGNTIYF. CDR3 bases: TGCGCCAGCAGCTTCGGCCGGCTGGGAAACACCATATATTTT.

A few counts support this clonotype. The chain is built from TRBV4-2 and TRBJ1-1; D uncertain. This CDR3 comprises 15 residues. V was cut by 0 bases and J by 0 bases, with 8 bases left in between. CDR1 and CDR2 (germline): LGHNA, YNFKEQ. The DNA of the CDR3 is TGTGCCAGCAGCCAAGATAAGCGGGTGAACACTGAAGCTTTCTTT. This gives the protein CASSQDKRVNTEAFF.

Only a few counts were recorded for this clonotype. V is TRBV5-6 and J is TRBJ2-3; the D is unclear. This CDR3 is built from 14 residues. Trimming stripped 0 bases from V and 2 bases from J, with 7 bases between. Germline V gene sequence: CDR1 SGHDT, CDR2 YYEEEE. As DNA, the CDR3 is TGTGCCAGCAGCTTGGGTGGATTCACAGATACGCAGTATTTT. Translated, it gives CASSLGGFTDTQYF.

This clonotype has just a few counts. The rearrangement joins TRBV15 to TRBJ2-1; 10 bases are shared with TRBD1. Trimming took 3 bases from V and 10 from J; bases not matched to a gene: 9. Looked up from germline, CDR1 is LNHNV and CDR2 is YYDKDF (reference sequence). The CDR3 is 15 residues long. The DNA of the CDR3 is TGTGCCACCAGCAGGACACCGGGACAGGGGTTCGAGCAGTTCTTC. Its translation is CATSRTPGQGFEQFF. The full variable domain, rest sourced from reference TRBV15 and TRBJ2-1, is DAMVIQNPRYQVTQFGKPVTLSCSQTLNHNVMYWYQQKSSQAPKLLFHYYDKDFNNEADTPDNFQSRRPNTSFCFLDIRSPGLGDTAMYLCATSRTPGQGFEQFFGPGTRLTVL.

There are a few counts of this clonotype. This chain uses TRBV28 with TRBJ2-1; no firm D call. The length of the CDR3 is 18 residues. Germline values: CDR1 MDHEN, CDR2 SYDVKM. Trimming took 6 bases from V and 0 from J, leaving 21 bases between them. The CDR3 bases are TGTGCCAGCAGCCCCCCCCCGGCGAGATTCCCCTCCTACAATGAGCAGTTCTTC. Its protein product is CASSPPPARFPSYNEQFF.

This clonotype was detected a few times. The rearrangement uses TRBV20-1 and TRBJ2-3; 13 bases agree with TRBD2. The length of the CDR3 is 18 residues. Germline V gives CDR1 DFQATT, CDR2 SNEGSKA (reference sequence). V dropped 1 base and J dropped 5; count of bases not matched to a gene: 12. This CDR3 reads CSARAGGLAGVVEDTQYF. CDR3 coding DNA: TGCAGTGCTAGAGCGGGCGGACTAGCGGGAGTCGTGGAAGATACGCAGTATTTT.

The V call is TRBV4-1, the J call TRBJ2-7, with 7 bases aligning to TRBD2. Germline assignment: CDR1 MGHRA and CDR2 YSYEKL. V shed 0 bases and J 7 bases; nucleotides not matched to a gene: 15. The CDR3 is 17 residues long. CDR3 in amino acids: CASSQDRVGGNPREQYF. The CDR3 region has the DNA TGCGCCAGCAGCCAAGATCGGGTGGGAGGGAATCCTAGGGAGCAGTACTTC.

This clonotype was detected a few times. The chain links TRBV6-1 to TRBJ1-5; TRBD1 is a possible D gene (5 bases). Germline V gene sequence: CDR1 MNHNS, CDR2 SASEGT. The CDR3 is made up of 14 amino acids. V shed 6 bases and J shed 7 bases, with 16 bases lying between them. The chain's CDR3 is CASSIYGGGQPQHF. The CDR3, as DNA: TGTGCCAGCAGCATTTATGGGGGAGGACAGCCCCAGCATTTT.

The J gene is TRBJ1-6, the V gene TRBV7-9; TRBD1 might be the D (5 bases). Germline CDR1 and CDR2: SEHNR and FQNEAQ (reference sequence). V dropped 3 bases and J dropped 4 bases, with 10 bases sitting between them. This CDR3 is 15 amino acids long. The CDR3 here is CASSFVDTYNSPLHF. The CDR3 DNA follows: TGTGCCAGCAGCTTCGTGGACACTTATAATTCACCCCTCCACTTT. Complete variable domain (other parts from reference TRBV7-9 and TRBJ1-6): DTGVSQNPRHKITKRGQNVTFRCDPISEHNRLYWYRQTLGQGPEFLTYFQNEAQLEKSRLLSDRFSAERPKGSFSTLEIQRTEQGDSAMYLCASSFVDTYNSPLHFGNGTRLTVT.

The chain recombines TRBV7-2 with TRBJ2-3; 7 bases align to TRBD2. This CDR3 region has 17 residues. With V trimmed by 4 bases and J by 0 bases, 10 bases remained unmatched. Per germline, CDR1 SGHTA and CDR2 FQGNSA. The CDR3 sequence: CASSYGASGSSTDTQYF. For the CDR3, the DNA is TGTGCCAGCAGCTATGGGGCTAGCGGATCTAGCACAGATACGCAGTATTTT.

This chain uses TRBV20-1 with TRBJ2-1, with D hard to call. The V gene lost 6 bases and the J gene lost 0 bases, with 15 bases spanning the gap. Per germline, CDR1 DFQATT and CDR2 SNEGSKA (reference sequence). The CDR3 consists of 15 residues. The CDR3 DNA sequence: TGCAGTGCCCCTTCCCCTTACAGCTCCTACAATGAGCAGTTCTTC. Protein: CSAPSPYSSYNEQFF.

This clonotype occurred many times. The gene calls are TRBV27 and TRBJ2-6; D unclear. V shed 4 bases and J shed 3 bases, with 1 base lying between them. CDR3 size: 12 residues. Germline CDR1 is MNHEY and CDR2 is SMNVEV (reference sequence). CDR3: CASSYGANVLTF. The DNA for the CDR3 is TGTGCCAGCAGTTATGGGGCCAACGTCCTGACTTTC.

This clonotype was seen many times. The rearrangement joins TRBV6-5 to TRBJ2-3; TRBD1 might be the D (7 bases). The CDR3 contains 16 residues. V lost 2 bases, J lost 2 bases, and 14 bases lay in between. The V gene's germline CDR1 is MNHEY and CDR2 SVGAGI. The CDR3 DNA follows: TGTGCCAGCAGTTACGGGGACAGCGGGTACACAGATACGCAGTATTTT. Its translation: CASSYGDSGYTDTQYF.